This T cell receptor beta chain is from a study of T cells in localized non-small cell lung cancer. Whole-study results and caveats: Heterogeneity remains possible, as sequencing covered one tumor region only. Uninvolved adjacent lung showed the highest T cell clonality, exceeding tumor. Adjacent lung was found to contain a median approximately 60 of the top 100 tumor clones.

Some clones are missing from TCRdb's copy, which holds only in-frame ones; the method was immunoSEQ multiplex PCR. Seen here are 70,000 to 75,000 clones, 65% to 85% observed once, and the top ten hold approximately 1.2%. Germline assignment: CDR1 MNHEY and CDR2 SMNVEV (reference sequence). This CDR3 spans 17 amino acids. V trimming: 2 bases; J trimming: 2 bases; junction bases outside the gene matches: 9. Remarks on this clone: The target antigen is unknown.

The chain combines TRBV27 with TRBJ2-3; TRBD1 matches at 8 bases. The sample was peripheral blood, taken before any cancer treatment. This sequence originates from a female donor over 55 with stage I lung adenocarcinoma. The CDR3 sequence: CASSLIGDRSTTDTQYF. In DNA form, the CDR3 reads TGTGCCAGCAGTTTAATTGGGGACAGGAGCACCACAGATACGCAGTATTTT.